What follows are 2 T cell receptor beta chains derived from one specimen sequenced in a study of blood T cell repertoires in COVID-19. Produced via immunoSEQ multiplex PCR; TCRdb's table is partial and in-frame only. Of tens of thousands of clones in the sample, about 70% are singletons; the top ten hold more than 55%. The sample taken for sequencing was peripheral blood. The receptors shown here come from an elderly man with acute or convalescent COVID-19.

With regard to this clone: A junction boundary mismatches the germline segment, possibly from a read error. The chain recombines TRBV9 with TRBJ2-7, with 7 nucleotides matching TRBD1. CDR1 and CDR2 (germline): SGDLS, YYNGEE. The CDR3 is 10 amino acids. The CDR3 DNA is TGCCGTACAGGGGCCTACGAGCAGTACTTC. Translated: CRTGAYEQYF.

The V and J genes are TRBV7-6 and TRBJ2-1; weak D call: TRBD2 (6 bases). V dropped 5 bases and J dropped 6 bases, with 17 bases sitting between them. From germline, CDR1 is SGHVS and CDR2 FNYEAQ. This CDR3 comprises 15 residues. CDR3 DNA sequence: TGTGCCAGCAGCCCCCCCGGGGGAGTGGGCAATGAGCAGTTCTTC. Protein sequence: CASSPPGGVGNEQFF.